This entry describes one TCR beta chain. Its antigen is not yet known. The input lacks base qualities; no much larger clone sits a single base away. The sample originates from a study of T cell repertoires in cytomegalovirus infection (dated by TCRdb to the late 2010s). Context from the whole study: Donor HLA type was relevant to the analysis, as public TCR beta signatures indicated carriage of CMV infection together with the matching HLA type.

General findings and caveats noted by the study authors: Carriers of CMV infection plus the relevant HLA type were discriminated by the cumulative frequency of public TCR beta family members in the study cohort and in an independent roughly 340-donor cohort. The ex vivo response was dominated by HLA-C-restricted CMV-specific TCR beta clonotypes, which also provided the single most frequent clonotype in two of eight donors.

Deletion took 1 base off V and 8 bases off J, with a span of 14 bases between the germline ends. From cysteine to phenylalanine, the CDR3 is 14 amino acids long. Left in the record is the CDR3 DNA by itself, 42 bases read in frame from the first base. For CDR1 and CDR2, the germline V gene lists SGHVS and FNYEAQ. The sequencer was an Illumina HiSeq 1500. TCRdb applied fastp at Q25 and MiXCR to the public reads, then kept only in-frame beta chains. Records with the same CDR3 protein are collapsed into one entry carrying the most frequent genes and DNA. The sample has 510,000 or so distinct CDR3 sequences on record, more than 25% of them singletons. Over 10% of the sample is held by the ten biggest clonotypes.

This TCR came from a human donor in good health (CMV status not recorded). Some clones in this sample may be carry-over from other donors' samples. The chain is assembled from TRBV7-6 and TRBJ1-1, with the D segment identity uncertain. The sequenced material came from PBMCs. The CDR3 has the sequence CASSLGTDGEEAFF. DNA sequence: TGTGCCAGCAGCTTAGGAACCGATGGAGAGGAAGCTTTCTTT.